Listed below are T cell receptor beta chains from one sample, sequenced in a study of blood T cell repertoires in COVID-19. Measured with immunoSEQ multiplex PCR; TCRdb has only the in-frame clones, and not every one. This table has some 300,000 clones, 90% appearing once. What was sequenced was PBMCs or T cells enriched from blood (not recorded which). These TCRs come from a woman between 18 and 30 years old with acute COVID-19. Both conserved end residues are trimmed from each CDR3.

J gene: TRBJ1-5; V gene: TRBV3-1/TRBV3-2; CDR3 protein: ASSQSDRASFSNQPQH
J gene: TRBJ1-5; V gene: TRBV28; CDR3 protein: ASNDREGNQPQH
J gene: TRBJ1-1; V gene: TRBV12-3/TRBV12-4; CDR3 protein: ASRRQGETEAF
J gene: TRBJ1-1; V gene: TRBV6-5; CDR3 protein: ASTVLQGSTEAF
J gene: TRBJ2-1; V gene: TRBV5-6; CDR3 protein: ASSLAEGGEYNEQF
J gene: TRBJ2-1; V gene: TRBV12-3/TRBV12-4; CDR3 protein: ASGPTRSNEQF
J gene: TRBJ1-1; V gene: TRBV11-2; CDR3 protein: ASSLSLGGMNTEAF
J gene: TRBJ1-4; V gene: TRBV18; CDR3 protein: ASSPSRANEKLF
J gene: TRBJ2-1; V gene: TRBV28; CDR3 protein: ASSQHQAGRNNEQF
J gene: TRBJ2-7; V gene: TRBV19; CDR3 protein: ASSLSPGNPYEQY
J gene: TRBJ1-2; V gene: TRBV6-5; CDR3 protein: ASSYSRDRGRGGYT
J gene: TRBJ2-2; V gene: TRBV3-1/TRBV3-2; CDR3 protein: ASSWDFTNTGELF
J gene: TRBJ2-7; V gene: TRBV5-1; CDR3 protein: ASSEGTGVEQY
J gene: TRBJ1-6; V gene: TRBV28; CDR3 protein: ASSYGGTGNSPLH
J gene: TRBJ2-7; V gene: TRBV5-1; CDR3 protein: ASSPGLAGSYEQY
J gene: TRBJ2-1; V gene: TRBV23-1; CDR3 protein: ASLQGANEQF
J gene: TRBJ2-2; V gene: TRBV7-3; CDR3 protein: ASSSAPGRGVGELF
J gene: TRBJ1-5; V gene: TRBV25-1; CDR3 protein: ASSGWGAGQPQH
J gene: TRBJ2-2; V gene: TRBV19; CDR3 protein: ASSTRQGAAGELF
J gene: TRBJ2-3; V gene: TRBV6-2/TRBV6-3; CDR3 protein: ASSYVGLAVDTQY
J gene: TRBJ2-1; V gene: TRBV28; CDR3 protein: ASRAGPYNEQF
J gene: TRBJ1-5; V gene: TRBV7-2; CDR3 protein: ASSLGGLSNQPQH
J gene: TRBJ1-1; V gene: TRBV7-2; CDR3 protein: ASSLGRDSTEAF
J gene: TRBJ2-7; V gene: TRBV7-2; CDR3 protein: ASSSKAGPSYEQY
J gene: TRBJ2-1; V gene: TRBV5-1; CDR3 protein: ASSLAKTSGYNEQF
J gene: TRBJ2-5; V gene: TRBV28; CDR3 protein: ASSSGGLIQETQY
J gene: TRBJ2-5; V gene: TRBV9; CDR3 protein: ASSVGLAGGGQETQY
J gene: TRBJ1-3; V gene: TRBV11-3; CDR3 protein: ASSLSAGSTIY
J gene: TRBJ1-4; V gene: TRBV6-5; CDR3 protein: ASSRTGILNEKLF
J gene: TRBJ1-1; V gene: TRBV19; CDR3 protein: GGGRNTEAF
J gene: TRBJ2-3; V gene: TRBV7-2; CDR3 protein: ASIPAGPPADTQY
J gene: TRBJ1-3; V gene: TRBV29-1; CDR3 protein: SVTRGNSGNTIY